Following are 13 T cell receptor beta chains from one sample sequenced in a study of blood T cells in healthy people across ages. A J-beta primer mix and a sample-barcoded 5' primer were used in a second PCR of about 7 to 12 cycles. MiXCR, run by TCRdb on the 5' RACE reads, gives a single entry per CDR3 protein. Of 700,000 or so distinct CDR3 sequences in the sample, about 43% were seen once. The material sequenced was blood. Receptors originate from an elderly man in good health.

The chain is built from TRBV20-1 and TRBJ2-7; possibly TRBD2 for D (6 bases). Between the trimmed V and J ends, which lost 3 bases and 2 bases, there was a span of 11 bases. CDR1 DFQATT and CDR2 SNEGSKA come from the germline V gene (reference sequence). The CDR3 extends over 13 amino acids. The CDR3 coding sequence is TGCAGTGCTAGCAGCGGGCGGACCTACGAGCAGTACTTC. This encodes CSASSGRTYEQYF.

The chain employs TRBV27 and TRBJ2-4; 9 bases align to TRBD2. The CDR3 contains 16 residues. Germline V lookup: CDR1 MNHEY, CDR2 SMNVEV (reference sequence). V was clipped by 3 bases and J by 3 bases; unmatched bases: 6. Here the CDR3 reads CASSLPRTSDKNIQYF. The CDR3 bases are TGTGCCAGCAGTTTGCCTCGGACTAGCGACAAAAACATTCAGTACTTC.

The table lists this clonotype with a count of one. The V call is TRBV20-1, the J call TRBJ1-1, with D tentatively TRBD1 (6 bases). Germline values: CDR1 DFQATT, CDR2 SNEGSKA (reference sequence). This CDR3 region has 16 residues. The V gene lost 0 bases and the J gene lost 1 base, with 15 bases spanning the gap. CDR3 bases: TGCAGTGCTAGAGATCTCAGGGGCAACGAGAACACTGAAGCTTTCTTT. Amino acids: CSARDLRGNENTEAFF.

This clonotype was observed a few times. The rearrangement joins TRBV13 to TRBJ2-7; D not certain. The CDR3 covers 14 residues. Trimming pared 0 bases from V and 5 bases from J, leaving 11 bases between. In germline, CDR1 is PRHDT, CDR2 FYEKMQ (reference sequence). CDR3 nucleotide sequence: TGTGCCAGCAGCTTAGGGGGCTGGGCTAACGAGCAGTACTTC. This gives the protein CASSLGGWANEQYF.

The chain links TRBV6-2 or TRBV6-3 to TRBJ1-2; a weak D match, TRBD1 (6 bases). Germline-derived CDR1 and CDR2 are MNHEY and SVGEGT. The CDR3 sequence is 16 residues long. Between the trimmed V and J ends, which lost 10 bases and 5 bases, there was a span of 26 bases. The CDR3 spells CATQHPGTPLGYGYTF. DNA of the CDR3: TGTGCCACCCAACACCCCGGGACACCACTGGGATATGGCTACACCTTC.

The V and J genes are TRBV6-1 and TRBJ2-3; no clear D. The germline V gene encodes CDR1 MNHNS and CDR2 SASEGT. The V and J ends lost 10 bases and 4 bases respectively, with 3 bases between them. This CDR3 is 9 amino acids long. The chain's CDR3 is CATSDTQYF. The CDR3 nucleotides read TGTGCCACCTCAGATACGCAGTATTTT.

CDR3 nucleotide sequence: TGTGCCAGCAGGCTAATCAGAGTTTCGGCTTTCTTT. It yields the protein CASRLIRVSAFF. The J gene is TRBJ1-1, the V gene TRBV12-3 or TRBV12-4; no clear D gene. The CDR3 runs 12 residues. Trimming took off 6 bases at V and 11 bases at J, with 16 bases between the two ends.

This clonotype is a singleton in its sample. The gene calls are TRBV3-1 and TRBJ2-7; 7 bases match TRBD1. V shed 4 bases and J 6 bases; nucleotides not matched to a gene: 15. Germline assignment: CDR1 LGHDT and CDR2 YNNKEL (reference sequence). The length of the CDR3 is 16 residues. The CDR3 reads CASSPRNKNRGREQYF. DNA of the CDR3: TGTGCCAGCAGCCCCAGAAACAAGAACAGGGGCCGCGAGCAGTACTTC.

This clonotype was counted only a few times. The CDR3 nucleotides are TGTGCCAGCAGTTTAAGTTGGGACAGGGACCACGAGCAGTACTTC. Encoded protein: CASSLSWDRDHEQYF. The chain has TRBV28 and TRBJ2-7, with 9 bases aligning to TRBD1. The J segment lost 5 bases and the V segment lost 2 bases, leaving 7 bases of the junction unmatched. From germline, CDR1 is MDHEN and CDR2 SYDVKM. This CDR3 spans 15 amino acids.

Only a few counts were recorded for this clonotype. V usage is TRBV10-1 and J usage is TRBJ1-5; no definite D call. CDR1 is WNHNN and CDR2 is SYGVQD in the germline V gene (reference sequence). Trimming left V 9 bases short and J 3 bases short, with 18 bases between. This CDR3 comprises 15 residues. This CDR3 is CARLMSPSNNQPQHF. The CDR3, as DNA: TGCGCCAGGTTGATGTCCCCAAGTAACAATCAGCCCCAGCATTTT.

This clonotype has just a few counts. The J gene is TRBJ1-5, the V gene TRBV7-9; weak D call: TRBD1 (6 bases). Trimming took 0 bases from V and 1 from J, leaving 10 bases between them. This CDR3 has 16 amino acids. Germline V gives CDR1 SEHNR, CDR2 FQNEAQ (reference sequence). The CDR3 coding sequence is TGTGCCAGCAGCTTAGCGGAAGGGGGGAGCAATCAGCCCCAGCATTTT. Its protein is CASSLAEGGSNQPQHF.

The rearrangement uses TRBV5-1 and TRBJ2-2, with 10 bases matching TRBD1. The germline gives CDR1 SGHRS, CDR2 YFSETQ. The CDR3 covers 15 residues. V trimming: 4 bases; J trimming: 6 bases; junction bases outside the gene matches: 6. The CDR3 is CASSQGQGGSGELFF. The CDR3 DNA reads TGCGCCAGCAGCCAAGGACAGGGGGGATCCGGGGAGCTGTTTTTT.

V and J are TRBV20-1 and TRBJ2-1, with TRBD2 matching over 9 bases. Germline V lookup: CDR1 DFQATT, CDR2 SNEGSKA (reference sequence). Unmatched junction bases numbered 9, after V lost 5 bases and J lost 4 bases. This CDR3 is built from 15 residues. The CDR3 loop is CSALGGGGDYNEQFF. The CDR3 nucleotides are TGCAGTGCTCTAGGGGGCGGGGGGGATTACAATGAGCAGTTCTTC.